Each of the 19 T cell receptor beta chains below was sequenced from the same sample in a study of CD8 T cells in ankylosing spondylitis. Study findings and constraints: A motif in TCR beta, a set of eight highly homologous variants, appeared characteristic of ankylosing spondylitis blood.

TCRdb re-analysed the 5' RACE reads in MiXCR, keeping a single row per CDR3 protein. Of 750,000 to 850,000 distinct CDR3 sequences in the sample, approximately 10% were seen once. No antigen is known for these receptors. What was sequenced was blood, either unsorted or a sorted T cell fraction (not recorded which). The source is a male donor with ankylosing spondylitis.

In its sample, this clonotype was seen many times. This chain connects TRBV7-2 to TRBJ2-3; D unclear. The CDR3 is made up of 13 amino acids. From germline, CDR1 is SGHTA and CDR2 FQGNSA. The ends were cut back, 5 bases at V and 6 bases at J, with 12 bases in the middle. The CDR3 loop reads CASSRQGSDTQYF. The DNA for the CDR3 is TGTGCCAGCAGCCGCCAAGGGTCGGATACGCAGTATTTT.

The chain couples TRBV6-2 or TRBV6-3 to TRBJ2-7; 7 positions agree with TRBD1. CDR3 length: 15 residues. V lost 6 bases, J lost 0 bases, and 8 bases stayed unmatched. Germline V lookup: CDR1 MNHEY, CDR2 SVGEGT. The CDR3 sequence: CASRDPGTASYEQYF. The CDR3 DNA sequence: TGTGCCAGCAGGGATCCCGGGACAGCCTCCTACGAGCAGTACTTC.

This clonotype was found many times. The genes are TRBV29-1 and TRBJ2-1; TRBD2 matches 9 bases. V lost 6 bases, J lost 7 bases, and 4 bases stayed unmatched. CDR1 and CDR2 (germline): SQVTM, ANQGSEA. This CDR3 spans 12 amino acids. CDR3 nucleotide sequence: TGCAGCGTCGCGCGGGGGGGGAATGAGCAGTTCTTC. Translation gives CSVARGGNEQFF.

In its sample, this clonotype was seen a few times. The chain has TRBV27 and TRBJ2-1; D gene unclear. CDR1 MNHEY and CDR2 SMNVEV come from the germline V gene (reference sequence). This CDR3 spans 16 amino acids. V gave up 6 bases and J gave up 0 bases, with 15 bases separating them. CDR3 DNA: TGTGCCAGCAGCCGATCCGGGTTGTTCTCCTACAATGAGCAGTTCTTC. It codes for CASSRSGLFSYNEQFF.

This clonotype came up a few times. The chain carries TRBV20-1 and TRBJ2-1; 10 bases align to TRBD1. From germline, CDR1 is DFQATT and CDR2 SNEGSKA (reference sequence). This CDR3 comprises 13 residues. After removal of 4 bases from V and 6 bases from J, the junction contained 3 bases not matched to a gene. The CDR3 here is CSATDRGPNEQFF. CDR3 nucleotide sequence: TGCAGTGCTACTGACAGGGGGCCCAATGAGCAGTTCTTC.

The rearrangement joins TRBV20-1 to TRBJ2-2; D is perhaps TRBD2 (5 bases). Germline-derived CDR1 and CDR2 are DFQATT and SNEGSKA (reference sequence). The CDR3 is made up of 13 amino acids. Trimming shortened V by 5 bases and J by 6 bases, and 13 bases separated the two germline ends. In nucleotides, the CDR3 is TGCAGTGCTTCAATTGCCGGGGCCGGGGAGCTGTTTTTT. Translation: CSASIAGAGELFF.

CDR3 sequence: CAIRSGTSGANTGELFF. CDR3 coding DNA: TGTGCCATCAGGTCCGGGACTAGCGGAGCGAACACCGGGGAGCTGTTTTTT. J is TRBJ2-2 and V is TRBV10-3, with TRBD2 identical over 11 bases. Germline V gene data show CDR1 as ENHRY and CDR2 as SYGVKD. The V gene end was trimmed by 6 bases and the J gene end by 0 bases; junction bases not matched to a gene: 6. This CDR3 spans 17 amino acids.

This clonotype turned up a few times. The CDR3 loop is CSARYQGDTGELFF. The CDR3 bases are TGCAGTGCTAGGTATCAGGGGGACACCGGGGAGCTGTTTTTT. The gene calls are TRBV20-1 and TRBJ2-2, with 7 bases identical to TRBD1. From germline, CDR1 is DFQATT and CDR2 SNEGSKA (reference sequence). CDR3 length: 14 amino acids. J lost 3 bases, V lost 3 bases, and 4 bases had no gene match.

Many counts were recorded for this clonotype. The chain carries TRBV20-1 and TRBJ1-5; the D is unclear. Germline assignment: CDR1 DFQATT and CDR2 SNEGSKA (reference sequence). The CDR3 runs 14 residues. Trimming shortened V by 3 bases and J by 7 bases, and 16 bases separated the two germline ends. In DNA form, the CDR3 reads TGCAGTGCTAGTGCCGGGCCAAGGTACCAGCCCCAGCATTTT. This translates into CSASAGPRYQPQHF.

This clonotype has a count of ten or more. The chain combines TRBV7-2 with TRBJ1-6, with D unclear. Germline V lookup: CDR1 SGHTA, CDR2 FQGNSA. The CDR3 length is 13 residues. V lost 4 bases, J lost 9 bases, and 10 bases lay in between. The CDR3 region has the DNA TGTGCCAGCAGCTACCGAACTAGTTCACCCCTCCACTTT. Its protein is CASSYRTSSPLHF. Full variable domain (missing parts from reference TRBV7-2 and TRBJ1-6): GAGVSQSPSNKVTEKGKDVELRCDPISGHTALYWYRQSLGQGLEFLIYFQGNSAPDKSGLPSDRFSAERTGGSVSTLTIQRTQQEDSAVYLCASSYRTSSPLHFGNGTRLTVT.

This chain uses TRBV7-2 with TRBJ2-3; 7 bases are a match to TRBD2. The CDR3 runs 15 residues. After removal of 5 bases from V and 6 bases from J, the junction contained 11 bases not matched to a gene. Germline CDR1 SGHTA, CDR2 FQGNSA. The CDR3 DNA reads TGTGCCAGCAGCCCTAGCGGAGCCAGTCCCGATACGCAGTATTTT. Protein sequence: CASSPSGASPDTQYF.

Many counts were recorded for this clonotype. J is TRBJ1-2 and V is TRBV12-3 or TRBV12-4; D is uncertain. Trimming pared 4 bases from V and 7 bases from J, leaving 13 bases between. The CDR3 length is 13 residues. This CDR3 reads CASSYGRGGGYTF. In DNA, the CDR3 is TGTGCCAGCAGTTATGGTCGGGGAGGTGGCTACACCTTC.

The chain recombines TRBV6-1 with TRBJ1-1; 8 bases agree with TRBD1. This CDR3 contains 14 residues. The germline gives CDR1 MNHNS, CDR2 SASEGT. Unmatched junction bases numbered 8, after V lost 6 bases and J lost 5 bases. CDR3 loop: CASSSQGARTEAFF. CDR3 in DNA: TGTGCCAGCAGCTCGCAGGGGGCTCGGACTGAAGCTTTCTTT.

This clonotype was counted a few times. The CDR3 nucleotides are TGTGCCAGCAGCTTCGGGTATAATTCACCCCTCCACTTT. Protein product: CASSFGYNSPLHF. V gene TRBV7-2 combines with J gene TRBJ1-6; D gene uncertain. The CDR3 is 13 amino acids. V lost 3 bases and J lost 4, with 4 bases in between. Germline CDR1 and CDR2: SGHTA and FQGNSA.

The chain is built from TRBV7-2 and TRBJ2-4; 9 bases are shared with TRBD1. Per the germline V gene, CDR1 is SGHTA and CDR2 is FQGNSA. V shed 5 bases and J 9 bases; nucleotides not matched to a gene: 11. The CDR3 extends over 15 amino acids. CDR3 bases: TGTGCCAGCAGCCGTCCCGGGACAGGGCAGGGCATTCAGTACTTC. It yields the protein CASSRPGTGQGIQYF.

This clonotype was counted between two and nine times. The chain employs TRBV7-2 and TRBJ2-3, with D tentatively TRBD2 (6 bases). The CDR3 runs to 15 residues. V was pared by 2 bases and J by 0 bases, with 9 bases between. CDR1 SGHTA and CDR2 FQGNSA come from the germline V gene. CDR3 amino acids: CASSLQAGSTDTQYF. The CDR3 nucleotides read TGTGCCAGCAGCTTACAAGCGGGCAGCACAGATACGCAGTATTTT.

V and J are TRBV5-1 and TRBJ1-4; 7 bases line up with TRBD1. Germline CDR1 and CDR2: SGHRS and YFSETQ. The CDR3 length is 15 residues. J gave up 8 bases and V 3 bases, and 10 bases lay outside the gene matches. The CDR3 here is CASSWEGGTWEKLFF. The CDR3 coding sequence is TGCGCCAGCAGCTGGGAAGGGGGCACCTGGGAAAAACTGTTTTTT.

This clonotype showed up many times. This CDR3 is CSARDSGGKDTQYF. The CDR3 nucleotides read TGCAGTGCTAGAGATAGCGGAGGGAAGGATACGCAGTATTTT. The gene calls are TRBV20-1 and TRBJ2-3; TRBD2 is a possible D gene (6 bases). Trimming removed 0 bases at V and 6 bases at J, with 13 bases between. The CDR3 is made up of 14 amino acids. The germline V gene encodes CDR1 DFQATT and CDR2 SNEGSKA (reference sequence).

The table lists this clonotype with many counts. The V and J genes are TRBV12-3 or TRBV12-4 and TRBJ1-1; weak D call: TRBD1 (6 bases). With 6 bases removed from V and 0 bases from J, the gap between germline ends came to 11 bases. The CDR3 covers 14 residues. The DNA for the CDR3 is TGTGCCAGCAGCGCCGGGACATTGAACACTGAAGCTTTCTTT. Translated: CASSAGTLNTEAFF.